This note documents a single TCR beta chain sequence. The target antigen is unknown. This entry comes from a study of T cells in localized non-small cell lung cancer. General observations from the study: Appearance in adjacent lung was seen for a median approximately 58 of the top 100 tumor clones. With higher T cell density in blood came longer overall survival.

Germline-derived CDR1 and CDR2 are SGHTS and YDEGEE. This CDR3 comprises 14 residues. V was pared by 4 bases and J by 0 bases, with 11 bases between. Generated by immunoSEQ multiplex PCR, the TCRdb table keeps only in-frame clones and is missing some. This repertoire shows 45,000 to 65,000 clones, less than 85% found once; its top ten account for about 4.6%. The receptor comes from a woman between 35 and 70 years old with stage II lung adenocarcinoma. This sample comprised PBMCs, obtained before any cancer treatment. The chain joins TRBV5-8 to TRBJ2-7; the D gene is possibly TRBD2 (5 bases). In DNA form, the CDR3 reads TGTGCCAGCAGCGGGAGACACAGCTCCTACGAGCAGTACTTC. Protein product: CASSGRHSSYEQYF.